This TCR beta chain comes out of a study of cytomegalovirus exposure and HLA in healthy donors (dated by TCRdb to 2016 to 2017). Context from the whole study: An earlier analysis of about 530 of the donors reported over 250 Gb of sequence data and some 110 million unique TCR beta sequences obtained from some 200 million T cells. The number of typed donors differed by locus: 629-630 for A, B, C, DRB1 and DQB1; roughly 510 for DQA1; about 600 for DPA1; and around 450 for DPB1. A later analysis re-analyzed previously published TCR beta repertoires from approximately 700 donors and added high-resolution HLA genotyping to study TCR occurrence patterns. Class I and class II HLA loci were covered by the typing at four-digit resolution. Genome-wide SNP genotypes for about 60% of the roughly 700 donors were used in a later genetic analysis, which treated that subset as a discovery cohort. High-throughput TCR immunosequencing, statistical association of individual TCRs with disease status, and machine learning were combined to predict cytomegalovirus infection status. The aim of the study was to test whether cataloging public T cell receptors could identify signatures of past pathogen exposure. Besides the first cohort of about 730 subjects, a separate validation cohort made up of around 120 different subjects was used. The later analysis used no new phenotypic data to find candidate immune exposures, relying instead on TCR beta sequences and their occurrence across donors. Roughly 5 DR-DQ haplotypes were handled as single units for association and clustering, since linkage in the cohort was strong. Among 300 to 500 genotyped donors of the cohort, an average of approximately 240,000 unique TCR beta nucleotide sequences was sequenced per donor, of which 15% to 20% were non-productive. An early release that covered 500 to 800 HLA-typed donors contained approximately 300 gigabases of sequencing data and about 93 million unique TCR sequences. To decide whether each TCR beta V gene segment behaved as functional or pseudogenic, an earlier analysis of nearly 600 of the donors relied on high-throughput TCR beta sequencing. Donor age, sex, ethnicity and CMV serostatus were compiled alongside the repertoire data. Among the roughly 430 genotyped donors, more than 70% belonged to the genetic ancestry cluster associated with self-reported Caucasian donors. The study profiled the T cell repertoires of under 700 subjects by immunosequencing and related them to cytomegalovirus serostatus. Every discovery cohort repertoire had been produced on one sequencing platform. Here is what the overall study found, with its caveats: V-gene and J-gene trimming of TCR beta chains was associated with a missense DCLRE1C variant in a later genetic analysis, and the association was replicated in an independent cohort. A cluster of highly shared sequence variants was judged likely to be a technical artifact of the sequencing pipeline. A further reported finding was that TCR beta sequences accurately predicted the HLA-A and HLA-B alleles for most subjects in the first cohort. While some public TCRs were present in many individuals, most TCR sequences turned up only very rarely across donors. Strong co-occurrence of HLA alleles, especially DR and DQ, made assigning TCR associations to individual alleles difficult. Broadly in line with IMGT annotations, most TCR beta V segments showed up in productive rearrangements about 87% or about 30% of the time in an earlier analysis of around 550 of the donors. The 87-base-pair reads could not distinguish some IMGT-functional V segments, including TRBV6-2 and TRBV6-3, so those segments were excluded. Correlated functional status among segregating V segments might reflect linkage disequilibrium, but an unknown experimental factor could not be ruled out. In a later analysis, most CMV-associated TCR beta chains were found to appear HLA-restricted, with HLA associations seemingly driven largely by CMV exposure. The classifier was reported to diagnose cytomegalovirus status with high specificity and sensitivity in both the original and validation cohorts. A total of fewer than 200 TCR beta chains were listed by the study as associated with cytomegalovirus. According to a later genetic analysis, donors in an Asian-associated ancestry cluster had fewer N-insertions in productive TCRs than the approximately 710-donor mean. According to a later analysis, parvovirus B19, influenza, CMV and Epstein-Barr virus appeared linked to several top co-occurrence clusters. The presence/absence analyses assumed that sequencing depth was roughly uniform across donors, and that assumption may not be true. A later analysis found that TCR association rates varied across HLA loci, with DRB1 alleles showing the most associated TCRs and HLA-C alleles the fewest. According to the authors, the approach could potentially be generalized to other disease states and immunological phenotypes. In a later analysis, HLA-associated TCR beta chains were found to be more clonally expanded and to have lower generation probabilities than equally common non-associated chains. In this cohort, only TCR beta chains were sequenced, and detectable features were limited by the absence of alpha or paired-chain data. Because HLA typing was missing for some donors at each locus, association tests included only the typed subset. In a later analysis, 16,951 TCR beta sequences were associated with specific HLA alleles at a false discovery rate of 0.05. Because counts were too low, fewer than 20 rarely observed V segments, including chromosome 9 orphons, were excluded from the earlier analysis of 587 of the donors. CMV serostatus was the only immune exposure information available for the cohort. In vitro tests confirmed that a few of the cytomegalovirus-associated TCR beta chains recognize cytomegalovirus antigens.

As to this clone: Its antigen specificity is not known. There are no base qualities to consult, and no much larger clone falls within one base.

In total, around 600 healthy bone marrow donors made up the cohort. All cohort members were sampled while nominally healthy, although unrecorded immune exposures were likely present. The donor was CMV seropositive and belonged to the group of more than 250 seropositive cohort members. Every donor gave a peripheral blood sample, and the peripheral blood mononuclear cells from that sample were used for TCR beta sequencing. The Qiagen DNeasy Blood Extraction Kit was used to extract genomic DNA from the blood cell samples. Including the terminal cysteine and phenylalanine, the CDR3 comprises 16 residues. CDR3 DNA is the only sequence kept; it has 48 bases, read in frame from the first base. The trim is 0 bases for V and 0 bases for J, with a gap of 7 bases between the germline ends. Reading the germline V gene (reference sequence) gives CDR1 SGHNT and CDR2 YYREEE. Receptors were amplified or captured by the immunoSEQ multiplex PCR assay. A mixture of 60 forward primers for TCR Vbeta segments and 13 reverse primers for TCR Jbeta segments was used in the multiplex PCR. A multiplex PCR assay on genomic DNA amplified the CDR3 region of rearranged TCR beta genes. Amplified TCR beta libraries were sequenced as 87-base-pair reads on the Illumina HiSeq System. The paper's processing steps were these. In a later analysis, roughly 80 million unique TCR beta chains were counted across the 500 to 700 repertoires, and around 10 million of these chains were shared by at least two donors. To remove PCR and sequencing errors, raw reads were error-corrected and collapsed into unique sequences using a nearest-neighbor algorithm that merged closely related sequences. Alignment of CDR3 sequences to IMGT reference sequences was used to assign V, D and J gene segments. For a sequence to be retained, at least a six-nucleotide match to both a V gene segment and a J gene segment was required. A rearrangement was called productive if the CDR3 had no stop codons and remained in frame with V and J, and every other rearrangement was called non-productive. Following IMGT convention, CDR3 was defined as the stretch from the second conserved V-encoded cysteine up to the conserved J-encoded phenylalanine. The earlier analysis of about 620 of the donors excluded sequences that lacked an unambiguous match to a single V gene segment. In an earlier analysis of about 590 of the donors, a V segment was called functional when productive rearrangements were above 56.7%, and segregating when the standard deviation between donors exceeded 5%. To diagnose cytomegalovirus status from the catalog of TCR beta chain sequences, a statistical classification framework was built. In a later analysis, TCR nucleotide sequences were compared against IMGT/GENE-DB human TR gene sequences so that V and J genes could be assigned. A later analysis assigned CDR3 sequences and most-parsimonious VDJ recombination scenarios with the TCRdist pipeline. In a later analysis, each TCR beta chain was defined by its CDR3 amino acid sequence together with its V-gene family, and reads without a unique V-gene family were excluded. A later analysis removed 592 highly shared, low-generation-probability nucleotide sequences to deal with suspected cross-contamination and a sequencing artifact. In a later analysis, a clonal expansion index for each public chain was calculated from normalized within-repertoire ranks of inferred template counts. Generation probabilities in a later analysis came from a VDJ recombination model fitted to out-of-frame rearrangements, and those results were checked against IGoR. Hypergeometric tests were used in a later analysis to score TCR-TCR, TCR-HLA and TCR-CMV co-occurrence, with a repertoire-size bias correction applied to the TCR pairs. To estimate false discovery rates, a later analysis permuted the HLA or CMV assignments 20 times. In a later analysis, co-occurring TCRs were grouped using DBSCAN, with TCRdist sequence similarity added in when clustering inside HLA-allele-positive subsets. Co-occurrence clustering excluded repertoires with fewer than 30,000 or more than 120,000 public chains, plus five with anomalous nucleotide sharing. TCRdb limited this immuneACCESS table to in-frame rearrangements with V and J called. A share of clones is missing; checked studies link under half to unresolved V genes, and the rest is unexplained. V, J and clone size reflect that table, while D and trimming were determined from the DNA. The sample table lists some 250,000 clones, approximately 82% of them with a count of one. Less than 8.5% of the sample is taken by the ten largest.

Sequencing used PBMCs. This TCR came from a woman aged 60-75 years in good health and CMV-seropositive. The rearranged segments are TRBV5-4 and TRBJ2-6; a confident D gene designation cannot be given. At the DNA level, the sequence is TGTGCCAGCAGCTTGGACAGTCTCTCTGGGGCCAACGTCCTGACTTTC. Its protein reads: CASSLDSLSGANVLTF. This CDR3, with the reference TRBV5-4 and TRBJ2-6 proteins standing in past its ends, gives the full variable domain ETGVTQSPTHLIKTRGQQVTLRCSSQSGHNTVSWYQQALGQGPQFIFQYYREEENGRGNFPPRFSGLQFPNYSSELNVNALELDDSALYLCASSLDSLSGANVLTFGAGSRLTVL.